In its sample, the clone carrying this T cell receptor beta chain was seen a few times. This sample was included in a study of T cells after yellow fever vaccination. Germline V CDR1 and CDR2: DFQATT, SNEGSKA (reference sequence). The V gene lost 5 bases and the J gene lost 13 bases, with 32 bases spanning the gap. This CDR3 has 16 amino acids. TCRdb reprocessed the 5' RACE reads with MiXCR, giving one entry per CDR3 protein. The sample holds about 630,000 distinct CDR3 sequences, about 12% seen once. The material was PBMCs, obtained on the day of the yellow fever booster vaccination. The V gene is TRBV20-1, the J gene TRBJ2-5, with D possibly called TRBD1 or TRBD2 (5 bases each). The TCR was taken from a man aged 25 to 45 who received the YFV17D yellow fever vaccine. The CDR3 region is CSAGTNGPYSIGGGYF. The CDR3 DNA sequence: TGCAGTGCTGGTACCAACGGGCCTTATAGCATCGGTGGGGGGTACTTC.